The next 13 T cell receptor beta chains were all read from a single sample in a study of beta chain features in type 1 diabetes. Study-wide points: Shortening that was moderate but significant affected the TCRB CDR3s of Type 1 diabetes patients in all four CD4+ subsets.

Antigens for these TCRs are unknown. Reverse transcription of all isolated RNA meant that expressed TCRB transcripts were sequenced. Clones were sequenced by immunoSEQ multiplex PCR, and TCRdb holds only the in-frame ones, with some missing. The sample carries about 240,000 clones, approximately 15% recorded once. The source material was naive CD4+ T cells from blood. The receptors here all came from a man aged 25-45 years with type 1 diabetes.

The V gene is TRBV6-1, the J gene TRBJ2-2; tentative D call: TRBD1 (6 bases). Germline V gene lookup returns CDR1 MNHNS and CDR2 SASEGT. CDR3 length: 12 residues. Trimming took off 8 bases at V and 4 bases at J, with 8 bases between the two ends. CDR3 sequence: CASGTSTGELFF. The CDR3 bases are TGTGCCAGCGGGACATCCACCGGGGAGCTGTTTTTT.

This chain joins TRBV7-2 and TRBJ2-1; D remains ambiguous. Germline loops: CDR1 SGHTA, CDR2 FQGNSA. The germline V and J ends were trimmed by 0 bases and 10 bases, with 13 bases remaining between them. The length of the CDR3 is 14 residues. CDR3 loop: CASSLAPVGWEQFF. The CDR3 DNA reads TGTGCCAGCAGCTTAGCCCCCGTCGGGTGGGAGCAGTTCTTC.

This clone turned up a few times. J is TRBJ1-1 and V is TRBV27; 11 positions agree with TRBD1. Germline V lookup: CDR1 MNHEY, CDR2 SMNVEV (reference sequence). The V and J ends lost 4 bases and 4 bases, in that order; junction bases with no gene match: 5. The CDR3 covers 15 residues. The CDR3 spells CASSSPGTGGTEAFF. The CDR3 bases are TGTGCCAGCAGTTCTCCCGGGACAGGGGGCACTGAAGCTTTCTTT.

This clone was picked up a small number of times. The genes are TRBV7-2 and TRBJ2-1, with a possible D match to TRBD2 (5 bases). The CDR3 loop spans 13 amino acids. Germline V gene lookup returns CDR1 SGHTA and CDR2 FQGNSA. Between the trimmed V and J ends, which lost 4 bases and 6 bases, there was a span of 10 bases. Written as DNA, the CDR3 is TGTGCCAGCAGCTCCACCCGGGGCAATGAGCAGTTCTTC. Its translation: CASSSTRGNEQFF.

The CDR3 DNA reads TGTGCCTGGAGTGGAGCTCACGGGACCCAGTACTTC. Translated: CAWSGAHGTQYF. The chain links TRBV30 to TRBJ2-5, with D unresolved. CDR1 and CDR2 from the germline V gene are GTSNPN and SVGIG (reference sequence). Between the trimmed V and J ends, which lost 1 base and 7 bases, there was a span of 10 bases. The CDR3 consists of 12 residues.

V is TRBV10-3 and J is TRBJ2-2; 9 bases align to TRBD1. Germline V gene lookup returns CDR1 ENHRY and CDR2 SYGVKD. The V gene end was trimmed by 6 bases and the J gene end by 2 bases; junction bases not matched to a gene: 4. CDR3 size: 15 residues. Here the CDR3 DNA reads TGTGCCATCAGCCCGGGACAGGGTAACACCGGGGAGCTGTTTTTT. This encodes CAISPGQGNTGELFF.

The chain combines TRBV7-2 with TRBJ2-7; 8 bases map to TRBD1. The germline V gene encodes CDR1 SGHTA and CDR2 FQGNSA. This CDR3 contains 13 residues. V trimming: 5 bases; J trimming: 2 bases; junction bases outside the gene matches: 2. The DNA for the CDR3 is TGTGCCAGCAGCAGGGGACAGGCCTACGAGCAGTACTTC. As protein: CASSRGQAYEQYF.

Only a few counts were recorded for this clone. This chain joins TRBV5-4 and TRBJ2-5; 8 bases fit TRBD2. The V gene's germline CDR1 is SGHNT and CDR2 YYREEE (reference sequence). The CDR3 is 15 residues long. J gave up 1 base and V 4 bases, and 6 bases lay outside the gene matches. CDR3 sequence: CASSRGGTTQETQYF. CDR3 DNA: TGTGCCAGCAGCCGGGGGGGGACCACCCAAGAGACCCAGTACTTC.

V gene TRBV19 combines with J gene TRBJ2-1, with 11 bases matching TRBD2. From germline, CDR1 is LNHDA and CDR2 SQIVND (reference sequence). V dropped 4 bases and J dropped 6; count of bases not matched to a gene: 5. The CDR3 runs to 15 residues. CDR3 loop: CASSRTSGFANEQFF. The CDR3 bases are TGTGCCAGTAGTAGGACTAGCGGGTTCGCCAATGAGCAGTTCTTC.

This clone was recorded a few times. The chain uses TRBV9 and TRBJ2-6; D is unclear. V dropped 0 bases and J dropped 0 bases, with 7 bases sitting between them. The germline V gene has CDR1 SGDLS and CDR2 YYNGEE. The CDR3 consists of 16 residues. In DNA form, the CDR3 reads TGTGCCAGCAGCGTAGCGGGTTTCTCTGGGGCCAACGTCCTGACTTTC. It encodes CASSVAGFSGANVLTF. The variable domain in full, with the rest retrieved from reference TRBV9 and TRBJ2-6, is DSGVTQTPKHLITATGQRVTLRCSPRSGDLSVYWYQQSLDQGLQFLIQYYNGEERAKGNILERFSAQQFPDLHSELNLSSLELGDSALYFCASSVAGFSGANVLTFGAGSRLTVL.

This clone was seen a few times. The V and J genes are TRBV18 and TRBJ2-7, with D tentatively TRBD1 (6 bases). This CDR3 is built from 14 residues. V lost 1 base to trimming and J lost 2 bases, with 9 bases between them. The germline V gene has CDR1 KGHSH and CDR2 LQKENI. CDR3 in amino acids: CASSPQDRTYEQYF. The CDR3 bases are TGTGCCAGCTCACCACAGGACAGAACCTACGAGCAGTACTTC.

V is TRBV21-1 and J is TRBJ1-1; the table names TRBD1, a call not compared with the DNA. TRBV21-1 is a known pseudogene. The CDR3 has 14 amino acids. CDR3 residues: CASSSRTLLAEAFF. Written as DNA, the CDR3 is TGTGCCAGCAGCTCCCGGACACTACTGGCTGAAGCTTTCTTT.

This clone was detected only a few times. This CDR3 reads CAWKTGDNSPLHF. CDR3 DNA: TGTGCCTGGAAGACAGGGGATAATTCACCCCTCCACTTT. The V gene is TRBV30, the J gene TRBJ1-6; 8 bases are a match to TRBD1. Germline V gene data show CDR1 as GTSNPN and CDR2 as SVGIG (reference sequence). The CDR3 loop spans 13 amino acids. V lost 4 bases and J lost 5; bases outside the gene matches: 1.